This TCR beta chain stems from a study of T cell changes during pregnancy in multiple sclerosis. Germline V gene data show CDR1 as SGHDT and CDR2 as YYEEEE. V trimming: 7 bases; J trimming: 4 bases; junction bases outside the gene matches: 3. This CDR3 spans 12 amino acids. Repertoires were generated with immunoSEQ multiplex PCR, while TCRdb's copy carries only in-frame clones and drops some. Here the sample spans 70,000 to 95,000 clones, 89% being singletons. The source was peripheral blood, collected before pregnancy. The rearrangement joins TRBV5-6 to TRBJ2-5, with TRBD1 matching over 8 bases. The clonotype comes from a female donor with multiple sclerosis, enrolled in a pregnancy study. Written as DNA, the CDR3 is TGTGCCAGCGGACAGGGAAGAGAGACCCAGTACTTC. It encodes CASGQGRETQYF.